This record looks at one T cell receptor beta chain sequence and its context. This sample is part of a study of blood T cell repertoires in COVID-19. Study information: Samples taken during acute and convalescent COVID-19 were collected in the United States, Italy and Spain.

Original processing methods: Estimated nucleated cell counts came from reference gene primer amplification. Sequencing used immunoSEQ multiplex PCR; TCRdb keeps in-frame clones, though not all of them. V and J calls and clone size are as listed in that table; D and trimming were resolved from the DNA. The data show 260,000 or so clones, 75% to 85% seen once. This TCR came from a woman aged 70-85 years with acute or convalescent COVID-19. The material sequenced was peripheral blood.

CDR3 sequence: CASSLAAASGYGYTF. CDR3 in DNA: TGTGCCAGCAGCTTGGCGGCAGCTAGTGGCTATGGCTACACCTTC. The genes are TRBV5-4 and TRBJ1-2; D ambiguous. With 0 bases removed from V and 4 bases from J, the gap between germline ends came to 13 bases. From germline, CDR1 is SGHNT and CDR2 YYREEE (reference sequence). The CDR3 runs to 15 residues.